Listed below are T cell receptor beta chains from one sample, sequenced in a study of identical twins. MiXCR was run by TCRdb on the 5' RACE reads, yielding one entry per CDR3 protein. The table lists about 470,000 distinct CDR3 sequences, 20% to 25% of them singletons. In addition, the sample was reused for a study of T cells expressing NK-cell markers.

Material: CD4+ T cells sorted from blood. These receptors were taken from a woman aged 18-29 years in good health. Each CDR3 is given with its conserved first and last residue. The order of the fields is clone size, V gene, J gene, D gene, CDR3 DNA, CDR3 protein. A D gene is named only where the DNA matches it firmly. Clone size is stated in some rows and not others, as once, few, many or a class when expanded.

>few|TRBV7-9|TRBJ2-7|TRBD1
TGTGCCAGCAGCTTACCGGGACAGGGCGTATACGAGCAGTACTTC
CASSLPGQGVYEQYF
>few|TRBV6-1|TRBJ2-7|-
TGTGCCAGCAGGGAACAGGGTTTTCTTCGGGGAGAGCAGTACTTC
CASREQGFLRGEQYF
>few|TRBV11-2|TRBJ1-1|-
TGTGCCAGCAGCTTTCCGTTTGGGGGGAGGACTGAAGCTTTCTTT
CASSFPFGGRTEAFF
>-|TRBV15|TRBJ2-1|TRBD2
TGTGCCACCAGCAGAGCCCAGGGACTAGCGGGAGCTACGAGCTCCTACAATGAGCAGTTCTTC
CATSRAQGLAGATSSYNEQFF
>-|TRBV14|TRBJ2-5|TRBD2
TGTGCCAGCAGCCAAATACTAGCGGGGGCTCAAGAGACCCAGTACTTC
CASSQILAGAQETQYF
>few|TRBV20-1|TRBJ2-3|-
TGCAGTGCTAGAGATCGGCGGAACACAGATACGCAGTATTTT
CSARDRRNTDTQYF
>-|TRBV20-1|TRBJ2-1|-
TGCAGTGCTTACGAGGACAGAGATAAGCAGTTCTTC
CSAYEDRDKQFF
>-|TRBV2|TRBJ1-5|-
TGTGCCAGCAGCCCGACAGCAGGGTTTCAGCCCCAGCATTTT
CASSPTAGFQPQHF
>few|TRBV5-1|TRBJ2-7|TRBD2
TGCGCCAGCACCGACGTCAAAGTAGCGGGATCGGGGGAGCAGTACTTC
CASTDVKVAGSGEQYF
>many|TRBV29-1|TRBJ2-5|-
TGCAGCGTTGATACGGGGCCGAGAGGGACCCAGTACTTC
CSVDTGPRGTQYF
>few|TRBV20-1|TRBJ1-2|-
TGCAGTGCTAGACGGGCGGGGGGGAATGGCTACACCTTC
CSARRAGGNGYTF
>-|TRBV5-1|TRBJ2-7|-
TGCGCCAGCAGTAATCAGGCGGCCTCTGGGGACGAGCAGTACTTC
CASSNQAASGDEQYF
>few|TRBV20-1|TRBJ2-3|-
TGCAGTGCTAGAGATGGCGAGCGGGGCACAGATACGCAGTATTTT
CSARDGERGTDTQYF
>-|TRBV5-1|TRBJ2-1|TRBD2
TGCGCCAGCAGCCTCGGGACTAGCGGGATTAACAATGAGCAGTTCTTC
CASSLGTSGINNEQFF
>-|TRBV4-3|TRBJ2-3|-
TGCGCCAGCAGCCAAGGGTACGGGTTGGATACGCAGTATTTT
CASSQGYGLDTQYF
>-|TRBV3-1|TRBJ2-5|TRBD2
TGTGCCAGCAGCCAAGCCAGACTGGCGGGAGGTCGGGAGACCCAGTACTTC
CASSQARLAGGRETQYF
>-|TRBV11-2|TRBJ1-1|TRBD1
TGTGCCAGCAGCATAGACAGGGGGCGCGTCACTGAAGCTTTCTTT
CASSIDRGRVTEAFF
>-|TRBV5-1|TRBJ2-7|TRBD1
TGCGCCAGCAGCCCCCCAGGCAGGGGGCACTACGAGCAGTACTTC
CASSPPGRGHYEQYF
>few|TRBV18|TRBJ2-3|TRBD2
TGTGCCAGCTCACTCCCTGGACTAGCGGGAGAAGATACGCAGTATTTT
CASSLPGLAGEDTQYF
>-|TRBV12-3/TRBV12-4|TRBJ1-4|-
TGTGCCAGCAGTTGGCCAGGAACAGGTTTTTTTCGCGAAAAACTGTTTTTT
CASSWPGTGFFREKLFF
>-|TRBV12-3/TRBV12-4|TRBJ2-1|-
TGTGCCAGCATCTTAGGTAGCGCCTCCTACAATGAGCAGTTCTTC
CASILGSASYNEQFF
>few|TRBV7-2|TRBJ2-3|TRBD2
TGTGCCAGCAGCCCAACTAGCGGGCACACAGATACGCAGTATTTT
CASSPTSGHTDTQYF
>few|TRBV5-1|TRBJ2-7|-
TGCGCCAGCAGCTTGACGGGGGACTTGTCCTACGAGCAGTACTTC
CASSLTGDLSYEQYF
>-|TRBV6-2/TRBV6-3|TRBJ1-2|-
TGTGCCAGCAGTCCCCGGATATATGGCTACACCTTC
CASSPRIYGYTF
>few|TRBV20-1|TRBJ1-6|-
TGCAGTGCTAGCCCCCCAGGGGATGGCTCACCCCTCCACTTT
CSASPPGDGSPLHF
>-|TRBV15|TRBJ2-5|TRBD2
TGTGCCACCAGCAGAGGGCCGACTAGCGGGAGCGAGACCCAGTACTTC
CATSRGPTSGSETQYF
>few|TRBV4-3|TRBJ2-3|TRBD2
TGCGCCAGCAGCCACACCCTTAGCGGGAGGTTCTCAGATACGCAGTATTTT
CASSHTLSGRFSDTQYF
>-|TRBV9|TRBJ1-1|-
TGTGCCAGCAGCGTAGCGGATTCGACTGAAGCTTTCTTT
CASSVADSTEAFF
>once|TRBV3-1|TRBJ1-1|-
TGTGCCAGCAGCCAAGAACATGCAGGGTTCTCTGAAGCTTTCTTT
CASSQEHAGFSEAFF
>-|TRBV9|TRBJ1-2|-
TGTGCCAGCATGGGACGCGGAACCCTCTATGGCTACACCTTC
CASMGRGTLYGYTF
>-|TRBV7-2|TRBJ2-5|TRBD2
TGTGCCAGTAATCAAGCGGGAGGGATCCAAGAGACCCAGTACTTC
CASNQAGGIQETQYF
>-|TRBV12-3/TRBV12-4|TRBJ1-2|-
TGTGCCAGCAGTTTAGCCCTAGGGGGGAAAAGAACCTTC
CASSLALGGKRTF
>few|TRBV29-1|TRBJ2-7|-
TGCAGCGTTTCGGGGATAAGTTACGAGCAGTACTTC
CSVSGISYEQYF
>-|TRBV5-1|TRBJ2-7|-
TGCGCCAGCAGCTTGGGCGCCGGTACTAGTATCTACGAGCAGTACTTC
CASSLGAGTSIYEQYF
>-|TRBV15|TRBJ2-2|TRBD2
TGTGCCACCAGCGGAGGGACTAGCGGATACACCGGGGAGCTGTTTTTT
CATSGGTSGYTGELFF
>-|TRBV5-1|TRBJ2-2|-
TGCGCCAGCAGCCATAGCGGACCGAACACCGGGGAGCTGTTTTTT
CASSHSGPNTGELFF
>-|TRBV10-3|TRBJ2-7|-
TGTGCCATCAGTTGGGCCTCCGAGTCCTACGAGCAGTACTTC
CAISWASESYEQYF
>-|TRBV29-1|TRBJ2-7|TRBD2
TGCAGCGTAGCGGGAGTATCCTACGAGCAGTACTTC
CSVAGVSYEQYF
>-|TRBV14|TRBJ2-7|TRBD2
TGTGCCAGCAGCCGGACTAGCGGGAGTACAGTAGAGCTTGGGTCCCGAGCCTACGAGCAGTACTTC
CASSRTSGSTVELGSRAYEQYF
>-|TRBV20-1|TRBJ2-7|TRBD2
TGCAGTGCTAGAGACCTGGTAGCGGGGGCCTACGAGCAGTACTTC
CSARDLVAGAYEQYF
>-|TRBV12-3/TRBV12-4|TRBJ1-6|TRBD1
TGTGCCAGCAGTTTAACAGGGGGGAATAATTCACCCCTCCACTTT
CASSLTGGNNSPLHF
>few|TRBV20-1|TRBJ2-1|TRBD2
TGCAGTGCTATACAACCTAGCGGGGCCAATGAGCAGTTCTTC
CSAIQPSGANEQFF
>few|TRBV5-1|TRBJ2-7|-
TGCGCCAGCAGCTACTCTGAAGGCTACGAGCAGTACTTC
CASSYSEGYEQYF
>-|TRBV29-1|TRBJ1-1|TRBD1
TGCAGCGTGTCGACAGGGACGAACACTGAAGCTTTCTTT
CSVSTGTNTEAFF
>few|TRBV20-1|TRBJ2-5|-
TGCAGTGCTACTTTCCTAGGGTTTGAGACCCAGTACTTC
CSATFLGFETQYF
>-|TRBV21-1|TRBJ2-7|-
TGTGCCAGCGGTGGGAGCATCGAGCAGTACTTC
CASGGSIEQYF
>-|TRBV3-1|TRBJ2-5|-
TGTGCCAGCAGCCAACACACGGCCCAAGAGACCCAGTACTTC
CASSQHTAQETQYF
>-|TRBV20-1|TRBJ2-3|TRBD2
TGCAGTGCTCCCGGGACTAGCGGGGGGGCAGATACGCAGTATTTT
CSAPGTSGGADTQYF
>many|TRBV6-1|TRBJ2-6|-
TGTGCCAGCGGGTTATTTGGTTCTGGGGCCAACGTCCTGACTTTC
CASGLFGSGANVLTF
>many|TRBV7-2|TRBJ1-2|-
TGTGCCAGCAGCTTATTCAGGTCTACCCCCCGGGGCTACACCTTC
CASSLFRSTPRGYTF
>-|TRBV5-1|TRBJ1-2|TRBD1
TGCGCCAGCAGCTCTAACAGGGGCGCGGGTTATGGCTACACCTTC
CASSSNRGAGYGYTF
>few|TRBV5-1|TRBJ2-1|TRBD1
TGCGCCAGCAGCCGGGACAGGGGTTTGGATGAGCAGTTCTTC
CASSRDRGLDEQFF
>few|TRBV11-3|TRBJ2-1|-
TGTGCCAGCAGCTTATTGCGGGACTACAATGAGCAGTTCTTC
CASSLLRDYNEQFF
>few|TRBV6-1|TRBJ2-1|TRBD2
TGTGCCAGCAGTCGACTAGCGGGAGGGTTTAATGAGCAGTTCTTC
CASSRLAGGFNEQFF
>many|TRBV12-3/TRBV12-4|TRBJ2-7|TRBD1
TGTGCCAGCAGTCCGGGACAGGGGGTATACGAGCAGTACTTC
CASSPGQGVYEQYF
>-|TRBV5-6|TRBJ2-1|-
TGTGCCAGCAGCTCAAACGGGGGACCGTACAATGAGCAGTTCTTC
CASSSNGGPYNEQFF
>-|TRBV19|TRBJ2-5|-
TGTGCCAGTAGTAATCCAGGGGCACGGCAAGAGACCCAGTACTTC
CASSNPGARQETQYF